The rows below give T cell receptor beta chains drawn from one sample of a study of CD8 T cells in ankylosing spondylitis. TCRdb reanalysed the 5' RACE reads using MiXCR and keeps one entry per CDR3 protein. The data show 380,000 or so distinct CDR3 sequences, with approximately 20% seen just once and about an eighth held by the top ten. Material: blood, either unsorted or a sorted T cell fraction (not recorded which). Receptors originate from a male donor with ankylosing spondylitis or in good health (not recorded which). Both conserved end residues are part of each CDR3. D genes are given only for firm matches. Expanded clones get a size class; other rows say once, few or many, or leave the size out.

abundance	d_gene	len	v_gene	j_gene	CDR3aa	CDR3nt
.	TRBD1	15	TRBV10-3	TRBJ2-5	CATHPSTGDQETQYF	TGTGCCACTCACCCCTCAACAGGGGACCAAGAGACCCAGTACTTC
.	.	14	TRBV19	TRBJ1-5	CASSGPYLEQPQHF	TGTGCCAGTAGTGGCCCCTACCTCGAGCAGCCCCAGCATTTT
.	.	16	TRBV7-9	TRBJ2-5	CASSSGTEYSQETQYF	TGTGCCAGCAGCTCCGGGACGGAATATTCACAAGAGACCCAGTACTTC
.	.	15	TRBV3-1	TRBJ2-7	CASSRVRGAGTEQYF	TGTGCCAGCAGCCGCGTACGGGGAGCCGGGACCGAGCAGTACTTC
.	.	15	TRBV6-1	TRBJ2-1	CASSEGLEHSNEQFF	TGTGCCAGCAGTGAAGGACTAGAACATTCCAATGAGCAGTTCTTC
.	TRBD1	15	TRBV18	TRBJ1-2	CASSPDTGVGYGYTF	TGTGCCAGCTCACCAGATACAGGGGTTGGCTATGGCTACACCTTC
.	.	14	TRBV7-9	TRBJ1-1	CASSFGSMNTEAFF	TGTGCCAGCAGCTTTGGGAGCATGAACACTGAAGCTTTCTTT
few	.	12	TRBV30	TRBJ2-2	CAGLQNTGELFF	TGTGCCGGCCTACAGAACACCGGGGAGCTGTTTTTT
.	TRBD1	14	TRBV9	TRBJ2-3	CASSVGDRGYTQYF	TGTGCCAGCAGCGTAGGTGACAGGGGATATACGCAGTATTTT
.	.	14	TRBV12-3/TRBV12-4	TRBJ2-7	CASSFWAGSYEQYF	TGTGCCAGCAGTTTCTGGGCCGGGAGCTACGAGCAGTACTTC
few	.	16	TRBV5-5	TRBJ2-5	CASSLIGTPYQETQYF	TGTGCCAGCAGCCTTATCGGGACACCATACCAAGAGACCCAGTACTTC
.	TRBD1	15	TRBV2	TRBJ1-1	CASSEGQTGNTEAFF	TGTGCCAGCAGTGAGGGACAGACGGGGAACACTGAAGCTTTCTTT
.	TRBD2	16	TRBV12-3/TRBV12-4	TRBJ2-3	CASSLGRGGTTDTQYF	TGTGCCAGCAGTTTGGGACGGGGGGGCACCACAGATACGCAGTATTTT
.	.	12	TRBV20-1	TRBJ2-5	CSVSSESGTQYF	TGCAGTGTTAGTAGTGAGTCTGGGACCCAGTACTTC
few	.	12	TRBV5-5	TRBJ2-7	CASSFDRREQYF	TGTGCCAGCAGCTTCGACAGGCGCGAGCAGTACTTC
.	.	16	TRBV28	TRBJ2-3	CASSPTDTPPTDTQYF	TGTGCCAGCAGTCCGACAGACACCCCCCCCACAGATACGCAGTATTTT
.	TRBD1	15	TRBV25-1	TRBJ2-7	CASSEWGTGYGEQYF	TGTGCCAGCAGTGAATGGGGGACAGGGTATGGCGAGCAGTACTTC
.	TRBD2	16	TRBV12-3/TRBV12-4	TRBJ2-1	CASIAGGPAAYNEQFF	TGTGCCAGCATCGCGGGGGGACCTGCCGCCTACAATGAGCAGTTCTTC
few	.	12	TRBV28	TRBJ2-1	CASGTLRNEQFF	TGTGCCAGCGGAACCCTCCGGAATGAGCAGTTCTTC
.	.	15	TRBV20-1	TRBJ2-7	CSARRGGTPAYEQYF	TGCAGTGCTAGGAGGGGCGGGACGCCTGCCTACGAGCAGTACTTC
few	TRBD2	17	TRBV9	TRBJ2-1	CASSGSGGGSSYNEQFF	TGTGCCAGCAGCGGCTCCGGCGGGGGAAGCTCCTACAATGAGCAGTTCTTC
few	TRBD2	15	TRBV20-1	TRBJ2-7	CSPQGLAGGYYEQYF	TGCAGTCCGCAAGGACTAGCGGGGGGGTACTACGAGCAGTACTTC
few	TRBD1	14	TRBV29-1	TRBJ2-2	CSVPGQGGTGELFF	TGCAGCGTTCCGGGACAGGGGGGTACCGGGGAGCTGTTTTTT
many	.	14	TRBV12-3/TRBV12-4	TRBJ2-7	CASSLGVVTYEQYF	TGTGCCAGCAGTTTAGGGGTCGTGACCTACGAGCAGTACTTC
.	.	11	TRBV15	TRBJ2-5	CATSRDETQYF	TGTGCCACCAGCAGAGATGAGACCCAGTACTTC